Following are 24 T cell receptor beta chains from one sample sequenced in a study of beta chain features in type 1 diabetes. These TCRs' antigens remain unknown. Expressed TCRB transcripts were sequenced, since all the RNA that had been isolated was reverse transcribed. TCRdb's table, derived via immunoSEQ multiplex PCR, lists solely in-frame clones and lacks some. In the table there are around 310,000 clones, roughly 13% of which are singletons. Study-level results: People with Type 1 diabetes carried modestly yet significantly shorter TCRB CDR3s in all four CD4+ subsets.

Material: naive CD4+ T cells from blood. The receptors shown here come from a woman between 18 and 29 years old with type 1 diabetes.

A remark on this clone: Other DNA variants within this sample encode the same CDR3. The V and J genes are TRBV18 and TRBJ1-5; D perhaps matches TRBD1 (5 bases). CDR3 length: 14 residues. CDR1 is KGHSH, CDR2 LQKENI, per germline. Trimming took off 3 bases at V and 2 bases at J, with 8 bases between the two ends. The CDR3 spells CASSPGGGNQPQHF. Written as DNA, the CDR3 is TGTGCCAGCTCACCCGGGGGGGGCAATCAGCCCCAGCATTTT.

In its sample, this clone was seen a few times. The chain uses TRBV2 and TRBJ2-3; D might be TRBD2 (6 bases). The V gene lost 10 bases and the J gene lost 3 bases, with 17 bases spanning the gap. The CDR3 has 14 residues. In germline, CDR1 is SNHLY, CDR2 FYNNEI. This chain's CDR3 is CAIAPRRVTDTQYF. CDR3 nucleotide sequence: TGTGCCATAGCACCGAGGAGGGTTACAGATACGCAGTATTTT.

DNA of the CDR3: TGTGCCAGCAGCCTAAGCGGAGAAAGCACAGATACGCAGTATTTT. Translating it yields CASSLSGESTDTQYF. J is TRBJ2-3 and V is TRBV9; TRBD2 might be the D (5 bases). The CDR3 consists of 15 residues. Germline CDR1 reads SGDLS; CDR2 reads YYNGEE. V lost 4 bases and J lost 0, with 12 bases in between.

This clone was detected only a few times. The chain is built from TRBV30 and TRBJ1-3, with D uncertain. The V gene lost 3 bases and the J gene lost 7 bases, with 10 bases spanning the gap. The germline V gene has CDR1 GTSNPN and CDR2 SVGIG (reference sequence). The CDR3 sequence is 12 residues long. The CDR3 nucleotides are TGTGCCTGGAGGACACGTCCGAACACCATATATTTT. Its protein is CAWRTRPNTIYF. Looking up the rest from reference TRBV30 and TRBJ1-3 gives the full variable domain: SQTIHQWPATLVQPVGSPLSLECTVEGTSNPNLYWYRQAAGRGLQLLFYSVGIGQISSEVPQNLSASRPQDRQFILSSKKLLLSDSGFYLCAWRTRPNTIYFGEGSWLTVV.

Only a few counts were recorded for this clone. Other DNA sequences within the sample encode an identical CDR3. The chain links TRBV5-1 to TRBJ2-7; 8 nucleotides agree with TRBD2. The CDR3 has 15 amino acids. V lost 0 bases, J lost 0 bases, and 2 bases stayed unmatched. Germline V gives CDR1 SGHRS, CDR2 YFSETQ. CDR3 loop: CASSLGLAGSYEQYF. The CDR3 DNA follows: TGCGCCAGCAGCTTGGGGCTAGCGGGCTCCTACGAGCAGTACTTC.

The sample holds a few counts of this clone. This sample also contains other DNA sequences that code for the same CDR3. V is TRBV20-1 and J is TRBJ1-1; D call uncertain. V dropped 0 bases and J dropped 6 bases, with 2 bases sitting between them. Germline CDR1 and CDR2: DFQATT and SNEGSKA (reference sequence). CDR3 length: 10 residues. CDR3 amino acids: CSARDSEAFF. CDR3 bases: TGCAGTGCTAGAGACTCTGAAGCTTTCTTT.

This clone appeared a few times. The chain uses TRBV18 and TRBJ2-4; TRBD1 matches at 8 bases. The trim removed 3 bases at V and 7 bases at J, leaving 2 bases unmatched. The germline V gene has CDR1 KGHSH and CDR2 LQKENI. The CDR3 totals 13 residues. This chain's CDR3 is CASSPTGANIQYF. Here the CDR3 DNA reads TGTGCCAGCTCACCGACAGGGGCGAACATTCAGTACTTC. The variable domain in full, completed from reference TRBV18 and TRBJ2-4, reads NAGVMQNPRHLVRRRGQEARLRCSPMKGHSHVYWYRQLPEEGLKFMVYLQKENIIDESGMPKERFSAEFPKEGPSILRIQQVVRGDSAAYFCASSPTGANIQYFGAGTRLSVL.

V gene TRBV19 combines with J gene TRBJ2-2, with 7 positions matching TRBD2. In germline, CDR1 is LNHDA, CDR2 SQIVND (reference sequence). Germline trimming cut 7 bases from V and 0 bases from J; bases unmatched to any gene: 11. This CDR3 comprises 17 residues. Written as DNA, the CDR3 is TGTGCCAGTACCCCACGGGGCGCGGGAGCGAACACCGGGGAGCTGTTTTTT. Its translation is CASTPRGAGANTGELFF.

The rearrangement uses TRBV30 and TRBJ2-2; 8 bases align to TRBD1. V lost 1 base, J lost 4 bases, and 2 bases stayed unmatched. The germline CDR1 and CDR2 sequences are GTSNPN and SVGIG (reference sequence). The CDR3 is 14 residues long. CDR3 residues: CAWSGQGATGELFF. In nucleotides, the CDR3 is TGTGCCTGGAGTGGGCAGGGGGCCACCGGGGAGCTGTTTTTT.

V usage is TRBV7-2 and J usage is TRBJ2-3, with D maybe TRBD1 (5 bases). Germline CDR1 is SGHTA and CDR2 is FQGNSA. The CDR3 sequence is 11 residues long. Deletions cut 3 bases from V and 15 bases from J, with 13 bases between. In DNA form, the CDR3 reads TGTGCCAGCAGCTTCCCTGGGGCTCCATATTTT. Its translation is CASSFPGAPYF.

The V gene is TRBV11-2, the J gene TRBJ2-5; TRBD2 agrees at 7 bases. The germline V gene encodes CDR1 SGHAT and CDR2 FQNNGV. V dropped 5 bases and J dropped 7; count of bases not matched to a gene: 10. This CDR3 spans 14 amino acids. CDR3 in DNA: TGTGCCAGCAGCCCCGTCCCGCCGGGGGGGACCCAGTACTTC. Protein product: CASSPVPPGGTQYF.

Turning to this clone: In the same sample, other DNA sequences code for this CDR3. The J gene is TRBJ1-1, the V gene TRBV19, with D possibly TRBD1 on 5 matching bases. CDR1 LNHDA and CDR2 SQIVND come from the germline V gene (reference sequence). V lost 2 bases to trimming and J lost 3 bases, with 7 bases between them. CDR3 length: 13 amino acids. The CDR3 DNA follows: TGTGCCAGTAGTATAAGCAGGGACACTGAAGCTTTCTTT. Protein: CASSISRDTEAFF. Full variable domain (outside the CDR3, taken from reference TRBV19 and TRBJ1-1): DGGITQSPKYLFRKEGQNVTLSCEQNLNHDAMYWYRQDPGQGLRLIYYSQIVNDFQKGDIAEGYSVSREKKESFPLTVTSAQKNPTAFYLCASSISRDTEAFFGQGTRLTVV.

The chain carries TRBV2 and TRBJ1-5; D possibly corresponds to TRBD1 (5 bases). The CDR3 runs to 16 residues. Per germline, CDR1 SNHLY and CDR2 FYNNEI. Trimming took off 6 bases at V and 5 bases at J, with 20 bases between the two ends. Written as DNA, the CDR3 is TGTGCCAGCAGATTAATGGGGGGGTGGACCGATCAGCCCCAGCATTTT. It is translated as CASRLMGGWTDQPQHF.

This clone was found a few times. V gene TRBV7-9 combines with J gene TRBJ2-5; 9 nucleotides match TRBD1. Germline loops: CDR1 SEHNR, CDR2 FQNEAQ (reference sequence). Trimming removed 4 bases from V and 4 bases from J; junction bases left unmatched: 4. The length of the CDR3 is 14 residues. CDR3 in amino acids: CASSSGQGSETQYF. In nucleotides, the CDR3 is TGTGCCAGCAGCTCGGGACAGGGATCAGAGACCCAGTACTTC.

The rearrangement links TRBV7-3 to TRBJ2-7, with unresolved D. From germline, CDR1 is SGHTA and CDR2 FQGTGA. V was clipped by 4 bases and J by 4 bases, with 11 bases between them. This CDR3 has 13 amino acids. The CDR3 nucleotides are TGTGCCAGCAGCTCCTCGACTGGATACGAGCAGTACTTC. Translating it yields CASSSSTGYEQYF.

V is TRBV27 and J is TRBJ2-7, with D unclear. Trimming cost V 2 bases and J 2 bases, with 13 bases left between them. CDR1 is MNHEY, CDR2 SMNVEV, per germline (reference sequence). The CDR3 has 15 amino acids. For the CDR3, the DNA is TGTGCCAGCAGTTTAACCGGATCACGGGCCTACGAGCAGTACTTC. As protein: CASSLTGSRAYEQYF.

Only a few counts were recorded for this clone. The chain recombines TRBV19 with TRBJ1-2, with 7 bases identical to TRBD1. CDR1 and CDR2 from the germline V gene are LNHDA and SQIVND (reference sequence). With 6 bases clipped from V and 4 bases from J, the junction kept 11 bases outside the gene matches. The CDR3 length is 15 residues. The CDR3 sequence: CASRRSDRDIYGYTF. The DNA for the CDR3 is TGTGCCAGTAGACGGAGTGACAGGGACATCTATGGCTACACCTTC.

The genes are TRBV9 and TRBJ2-1; 8 positions agree with TRBD1. Germline values: CDR1 SGDLS, CDR2 YYNGEE. The CDR3 runs to 15 residues. The V segment lost 4 bases and the J segment 9 bases; nucleotides outside the gene matches: 12. The CDR3 reads CASSIQGAGIGEQFF. CDR3 nucleotide sequence: TGTGCCAGCAGCATTCAGGGGGCGGGCATCGGTGAGCAGTTCTTC.

The J gene is TRBJ1-1, the V gene TRBV7-9; the D is unclear. This CDR3 is 16 amino acids long. The V end was cut by 5 bases, the J end by 0 bases, with 16 bases between. Germline CDR1 is SEHNR and CDR2 is FQNEAQ (reference sequence). CDR3 DNA: TGTGCCAGCAGCCGGGAGTCGGTCATTATGAACACTGAAGCTTTCTTT. Amino acid sequence: CASSRESVIMNTEAFF.

This clone occurred a few times. The gene calls are TRBV19 and TRBJ2-6; D is uncertain. CDR1 is LNHDA and CDR2 is SQIVND in the germline V gene (reference sequence). Trimming removed 3 bases from V and 0 bases from J, with 9 bases in between. The CDR3 has 16 residues. CDR3 DNA: TGTGCCAGTAGTATCTACGCGGCCTCTGGGGCCAACGTCCTGACTTTC. It translates to CASSIYAASGANVLTF.

The sample holds a few counts of this clone. The V and J genes are TRBV2 and TRBJ2-3, with a weak D call TRBD2 (6 bases). This CDR3 region has 14 residues. Germline V gene sequence: CDR1 SNHLY, CDR2 FYNNEI. Deletions cut 7 bases from V and 0 bases from J, with 11 bases between. The CDR3 region is CASKAGTSTDTQYF. In nucleotides, the CDR3 is TGTGCCAGCAAAGCAGGGACTAGCACAGATACGCAGTATTTT.

This clone was seen more than once but under ten times. This chain uses TRBV7-2 with TRBJ2-3, with TRBD2 matching 12 bases. Trimming took 5 bases from V and 5 from J; bases not matched to a gene: 8. The CDR3 is 16 residues long. The V gene's germline CDR1 is SGHTA and CDR2 FQGNSA. CDR3 protein: CASSTRLAGAGDTQYF. CDR3 in DNA: TGTGCCAGCAGCACTCGACTAGCGGGAGCGGGAGATACGCAGTATTTT.

This clone has just a few counts. The chain recombines TRBV25-1 with TRBJ2-7; 7 bases map to TRBD1. The germline CDR1 and CDR2 sequences are MGHDK and SYGVNS. The CDR3 totals 16 residues. V was pared by 3 bases and J by 6 bases, with 14 bases of the junction left unmatched. CDR3 nucleotide sequence: TGTGCCAGCAGTGATCCATCGACAGGGCTGGTGAGCGAGCAGTACTTC. This encodes CASSDPSTGLVSEQYF.

This clone was seen more than once but under ten times. The V call is TRBV7-2, the J call TRBJ1-1; tentatively, D is TRBD1 (5 bases). CDR3 size: 11 residues. Germline-derived CDR1 and CDR2 are SGHTA and FQGNSA. Trimming took 8 bases from V and 6 from J, leaving 10 bases between them. The CDR3 sequence is CASGEGSEAFF. DNA for the CDR3: TGTGCCAGCGGGGAGGGGTCTGAAGCTTTCTTT.